The 16 T cell receptor beta chains reported below all come from one sample, sequenced in a study of T cells in Graves' hyperthyroidism and ophthalmopathy. From RNA transcripts, TCR beta CDR3 regions were amplified. During a first-round RT-PCR of the TCR CDR3, the HTBI primer set was used. TCRdb passed the multiplex PCR reads through MiXCR, listing each CDR3 protein once. The repertoire holds around 620,000 distinct CDR3 sequences, with approximately 15% as singletons. Input material: blood. The receptor source for this set is a woman aged 18-29 years with Graves' ophthalmopathy.

This clonotype was picked up many times. The V gene is TRBV7-2, the J gene TRBJ2-1; 13 nucleotides agree with TRBD2. The CDR3 has 15 residues. From germline, CDR1 is SGHTA and CDR2 FQGNSA. J lost 6 bases, V lost 1 base, and 0 bases had no gene match. CDR3 protein: CASSLGLAGGNEQFF. The CDR3 DNA reads as TGTGCCAGCAGCTTAGGACTAGCGGGAGGCAATGAGCAGTTCTTC.

The gene calls are TRBV28 and TRBJ2-7, with 7 bases aligning to TRBD1. Losses at the gene ends were 5 bases for V and 3 bases for J; bases not matched to a gene: 10. CDR1 is MDHEN and CDR2 is SYDVKM in the germline V gene. CDR3 length: 15 amino acids. CDR3 residues: CASSDRTGQVYEQYF. In nucleotides, the CDR3 is TGTGCCAGCAGTGACCGGACAGGTCAGGTCTACGAGCAGTACTTC.

The V and J genes are TRBV10-3 and TRBJ2-7, with 11 positions matching TRBD2. With V trimmed by 4 bases and J by 4 bases, 6 bases remained unmatched. Looked up from germline, CDR1 is ENHRY and CDR2 is SYGVKD. The CDR3 length is 15 residues. The CDR3 nucleotides are TGTGCCATCAGTGGGGGGACTAGCGGACAATACGAGCAGTACTTC. It encodes CAISGGTSGQYEQYF.

The sample holds many counts of this clonotype. This sequence joins TRBV29-1 and TRBJ1-2; 9 bases line up with TRBD1. Germline V gene sequence: CDR1 SQVTM, CDR2 ANQGSEA. CDR3 length: 12 residues. V shed 4 bases and J 8 bases; nucleotides not matched to a gene: 5. For the CDR3, the DNA is TGCAGCGTTGGGGACAGGGATTTCGGCTACACCTTC. The encoded protein is CSVGDRDFGYTF.

This clonotype was seen many times. The V gene is TRBV3-1, the J gene TRBJ2-2, with 9 bases matching TRBD2. Germline V gene lookup returns CDR1 LGHDT and CDR2 YNNKEL (reference sequence). After removal of 0 bases from V and 0 bases from J, the junction contained 8 bases not matched to a gene. The CDR3 is made up of 19 amino acids. DNA of the CDR3: TGTGCCAGCAGCCAAGATAAGCGGCTAGCGGGGACGAACACCGGGGAGCTGTTTTTT. This translates into CASSQDKRLAGTNTGELFF.

The chain employs TRBV7-9 and TRBJ2-7, with D possibly being TRBD2 (6 bases). CDR3 length equals 15 residues. V lost 0 bases to trimming and J lost 8 bases, with 17 bases between them. Germline V gene lookup returns CDR1 SEHNR and CDR2 FQNEAQ (reference sequence). The CDR3 sequence: CASSLAGGNFYKQYF. In DNA form, the CDR3 reads TGTGCCAGCAGCTTAGCGGGCGGGAACTTTTACAAGCAGTACTTC.

V is TRBV9 and J is TRBJ2-5; D might be TRBD1 (5 bases). The CDR3 length is 14 residues. Germline loops: CDR1 SGDLS, CDR2 YYNGEE. V was clipped by 0 bases and J by 5 bases, with 11 bases between them. CDR3 in amino acids: CASSVVAGLETQYF. The CDR3 bases are TGTGCCAGCAGCGTAGTGGCAGGGCTGGAGACCCAGTACTTC. The entire variable domain, with the rest obtained from reference TRBV9 and TRBJ2-5, is as follows: DSGVTQTPKHLITATGQRVTLRCSPRSGDLSVYWYQQSLDQGLQFLIQYYNGEERAKGNILERFSAQQFPDLHSELNLSSLELGDSALYFCASSVVAGLETQYFGPGTRLLVL.

This chain joins TRBV5-4 and TRBJ1-2; D not certain. Looked up from germline, CDR1 is SGHNT and CDR2 is YYREEE (reference sequence). The ends were cut back, 3 bases at V and 4 bases at J, with 10 bases in the middle. The CDR3 sequence is 13 residues long. For the CDR3, the DNA is TGTGCCAGCAGCTCGGACGGTTTCTATGGCTACACCTTC. Protein product: CASSSDGFYGYTF.

This clonotype appeared a few times. A much larger clone lies one base from this, so it may be a read error. The CDR3 here is CASTQAGGRQYF. In DNA form, the CDR3 reads TGTGCCAGCACCCAGGCAGGGGGGAGGCAGTACTTC. The rearrangement uses TRBV2 and TRBJ2-7; weak D call: TRBD1 (7 bases). Trimming stripped 7 bases from V and 9 bases from J, with 16 bases between. The germline V gene has CDR1 SNHLY and CDR2 FYNNEI. CDR3 length: 12 amino acids.

This clonotype has ten or more counts. V gene TRBV12-3 or TRBV12-4 combines with J gene TRBJ2-3, with 7 bases that match TRBD2. The length of the CDR3 is 13 residues. Losses at the gene ends were 8 bases for V and 5 bases for J; bases not matched to a gene: 7. The CDR3 DNA reads as TGTGCCAGCCTCCTGGGGGGGGGAGATACGCAGTATTTT. The encoded protein is CASLLGGGDTQYF.

The genes are TRBV4-1 and TRBJ2-7; a possible D gene is TRBD1 (6 bases). In germline, CDR1 is MGHRA, CDR2 YSYEKL. V was shortened by 1 base and J by 3 bases, with 22 bases between the two germline ends. The CDR3 has 18 residues. Written as DNA, the CDR3 is TGCGCCAGCAGCCAAGGAGTTGGGGGCAGCCCCAGGAACTACGAGCAGTACTTC. This encodes CASSQGVGGSPRNYEQYF.

This clonotype was picked up a small number of times. The genes are TRBV27 and TRBJ2-2; no clear D. V was shortened by 8 bases and J by 0 bases, with 4 bases between the two germline ends. CDR1 and CDR2 from the germline V gene are MNHEY and SMNVEV (reference sequence). The CDR3 has 12 amino acids. Here the CDR3 reads CASATNTGELFF. The CDR3 nucleotides read TGTGCCAGCGCTACGAACACCGGGGAGCTGTTTTTT.

This clonotype was detected a few times. CDR3 coding DNA: TGTGCCAGCAGCCAAGATAAGATTTCCGCCGGGGAGCTGTTTTTT. Translation gives CASSQDKISAGELFF. This sequence joins TRBV4-2 and TRBJ2-2; no clear D gene. V was shortened by 0 bases and J by 6 bases, with 11 bases between the two germline ends. CDR1 and CDR2 (germline): LGHNA, YNFKEQ. The CDR3 contains 15 residues.

The chain couples TRBV11-3 to TRBJ2-3, with 14 bases fitting TRBD2. This CDR3 region has 17 residues. In germline, CDR1 is SGHNT, CDR2 YENEEA. J gave up 7 bases and V 4 bases, and 10 bases lay outside the gene matches. CDR3 residues: CASSSRGTSGSMNTQYF. The CDR3 DNA reads as TGTGCCAGCAGCTCCCGGGGGACTAGCGGGAGTATGAATACGCAGTATTTT.

This clonotype was seen ten or more times. This rearrangement joins TRBV27 to TRBJ1-1, with D possibly TRBD1 on 5 matching bases. The V end lost 3 bases, the J end lost 1 base, and 12 bases lay between the germline ends. Germline CDR1 and CDR2: MNHEY and SMNVEV (reference sequence). CDR3 length equals 15 residues. The CDR3 DNA is TGTGCCAGCAGTTTGGTTGGGGCCCGGAACACTGAAGCTTTCTTT. Its protein product is CASSLVGARNTEAFF.

The CDR3 loop is CASSPAPRTDTQYF. The CDR3 DNA follows: TGTGCCAGCAGCCCGGCCCCACGCACAGATACGCAGTATTTT. This sequence joins TRBV9 and TRBJ2-3; D unresolved. CDR1 is SGDLS, CDR2 YYNGEE, per germline. Trimming took off 4 bases at V and 1 base at J, with 10 bases between the two ends. This CDR3 is built from 14 residues.